The rows below give T cell receptor beta chains drawn from one sample of a study of cytotoxic CD8 clonotypes in ibrutinib-treated CLL. Libraries were prepared by immunoSEQ multiplex PCR; TCRdb keeps only in-frame clonotypes and omits some of them. The sample lists about 130,000 clones, 79% occurring once. The material sequenced was PBMCs, taken after 12 months of ibrutinib treatment. The receptors derive from a human donor with chronic lymphocytic leukemia. Both conserved end residues are trimmed from each CDR3. Each record gives: J gene, clone size, V gene, D gene, CDR3 protein. The D gene is left open where the match is weak. Clone size is shown for a subset of rows, as once, few, many or a class of expanded clone.

TRBJ2-3,once,TRBV5-4,.,ASSFRFVADDTQY
TRBJ2-7,.,TRBV20-1,.,SARDNYEQY
TRBJ1-2,.,TRBV29-1,.,SVVLFGTAHGYT
TRBJ2-7,.,TRBV7-9,.,ASSPKISYEQY
TRBJ1-1,.,TRBV10-2,TRBD1,ASSQVNRGDTEAF
TRBJ1-4,.,TRBV6-5,.,ASSTTGGAREKLF
TRBJ1-5,.,TRBV28,TRBD1,ASSEQTGSFQPQH
TRBJ2-7,.,TRBV27,.,ASSFKGLPTYEQY
TRBJ2-7,.,TRBV5-1,.,ASSRGAGDEQY
TRBJ2-7,.,TRBV6-6,.,ASSYFGGKGYEQY
TRBJ2-3,.,TRBV5-1,.,ASSLAMFRYTDTQY
TRBJ1-5,.,TRBV29-1,.,SGGDGSNQPQH
TRBJ2-2,.,TRBV5-4,TRBD2,ASSSSGRPTGELF
TRBJ1-2,.,TRBV19,TRBD1,ASRRQGAAANYGYT
TRBJ2-7,.,TRBV7-9,TRBD2,ASSLPETSGRATYEQY
TRBJ2-5,.,TRBV5-4,.,ASSLGQGKQETQY
TRBJ2-3,.,TRBV11-2,.,ASSMGTDTQY
TRBJ2-7,.,TRBV27,.,ASRYRVVEDYEQY
TRBJ2-7,few,TRBV5-4,.,ASSQPGEHGEVKQY
TRBJ1-1,.,TRBV19,.,ASSINSPHLGAF